This T cell receptor beta chain appears in the sequencing data of a study of blood T cell repertoires in COVID-19. Across the study: Samples came from the United States, Italy and Spain, spanning acute and convalescent COVID-19.

Per the authors' pipeline: By means of reference gene primer amplification, nucleated cell counts were estimated. Sequenced by immunoSEQ multiplex PCR; TCRdb stores in-frame clones only, minus some. The D gene and trimming were derived from the DNA, and the V and J assignments and clone size from that table. The sample shows over 100,000 clones, approximately 83% of them seen only once. CDR1 KGHSH and CDR2 LQKENI come from the germline V gene. The CDR3 loop spans 16 amino acids. V was clipped by 0 bases and J by 2 bases; unmatched bases: 0. The receptor was isolated from a man older than 75 with acute or convalescent COVID-19. This chain links TRBV18 with TRBJ1-3; 11 bases align to TRBD1. The sample comprised peripheral blood. The CDR3 nucleotides are TGTGCCAGCTCACCACCGGGACAGGGGGCTGGAAACACCATATATTTT. Protein: CASSPPGQGAGNTIYF.